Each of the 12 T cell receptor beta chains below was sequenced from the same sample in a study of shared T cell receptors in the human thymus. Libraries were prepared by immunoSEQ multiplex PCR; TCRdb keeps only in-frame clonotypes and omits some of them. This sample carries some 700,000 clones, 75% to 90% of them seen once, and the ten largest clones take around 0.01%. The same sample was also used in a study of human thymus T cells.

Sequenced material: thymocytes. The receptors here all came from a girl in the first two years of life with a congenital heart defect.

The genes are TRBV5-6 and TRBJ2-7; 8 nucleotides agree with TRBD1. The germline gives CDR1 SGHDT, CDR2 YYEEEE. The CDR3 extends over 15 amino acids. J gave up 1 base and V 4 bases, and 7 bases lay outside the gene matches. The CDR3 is CASSRWTGSSYEQYF. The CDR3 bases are TGTGCCAGCAGCCGTTGGACAGGGAGTTCCTACGAGCAGTACTTC.

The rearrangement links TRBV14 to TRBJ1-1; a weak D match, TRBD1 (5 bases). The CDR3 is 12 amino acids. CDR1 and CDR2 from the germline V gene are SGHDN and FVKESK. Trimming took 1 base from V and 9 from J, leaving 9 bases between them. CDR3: CASSQARGKAFF. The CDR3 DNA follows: TGTGCCAGCAGCCAAGCGCGGGGGAAAGCTTTCTTT.

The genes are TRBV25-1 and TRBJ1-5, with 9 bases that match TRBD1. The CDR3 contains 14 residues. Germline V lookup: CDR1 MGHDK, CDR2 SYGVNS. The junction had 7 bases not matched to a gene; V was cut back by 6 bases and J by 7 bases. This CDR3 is CASSTGGAGQPQHF. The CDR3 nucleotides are TGTGCCAGCAGCACAGGGGGCGCGGGCCAGCCCCAGCATTTT.

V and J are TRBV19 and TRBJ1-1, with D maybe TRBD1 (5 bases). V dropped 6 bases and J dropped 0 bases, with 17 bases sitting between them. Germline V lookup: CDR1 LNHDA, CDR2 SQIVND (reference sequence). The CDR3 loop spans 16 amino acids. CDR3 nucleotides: TGTGCCAGTAGGTCAGGGAAGGAATTTTTGAACACTGAAGCTTTCTTT. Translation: CASRSGKEFLNTEAFF.

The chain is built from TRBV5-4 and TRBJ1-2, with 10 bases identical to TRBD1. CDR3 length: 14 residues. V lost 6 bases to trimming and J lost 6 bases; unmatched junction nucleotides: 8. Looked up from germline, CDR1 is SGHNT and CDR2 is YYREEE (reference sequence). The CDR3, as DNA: TGTGCCAGCACCACGGATGGGACAGGGGATGGCTACACCTTC. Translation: CASTTDGTGDGYTF.

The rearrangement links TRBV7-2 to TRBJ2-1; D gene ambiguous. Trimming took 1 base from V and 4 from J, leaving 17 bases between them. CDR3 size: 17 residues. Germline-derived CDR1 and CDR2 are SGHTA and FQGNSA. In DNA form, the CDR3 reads TGTGCCAGCAGCTTAGTATCGCGGCGGAACTATTACAATGAGCAGTTCTTC. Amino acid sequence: CASSLVSRRNYYNEQFF.

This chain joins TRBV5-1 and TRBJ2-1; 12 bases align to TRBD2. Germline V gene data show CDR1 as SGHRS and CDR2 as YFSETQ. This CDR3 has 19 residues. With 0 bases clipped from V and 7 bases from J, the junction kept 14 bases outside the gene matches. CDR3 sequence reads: CASSLDGLAGGPFLNEQFF. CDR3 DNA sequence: TGCGCCAGCAGCTTGGATGGCCTAGCGGGGGGGCCTTTTTTGAATGAGCAGTTCTTC.

The CDR3 DNA is TGTGCCTGGAGTGTTCCAACGAAGGGGACAGGGGGAGGCAATCAGCCCCAGCATTTT. Translating gives CAWSVPTKGTGGGNQPQHF. The V gene is TRBV30, the J gene TRBJ1-5; 11 bases match TRBD1. CDR3 length equals 19 residues. Germline lookup yields CDR1 GTSNPN and CDR2 SVGIG (reference sequence). Germline trimming cut 0 bases from V and 2 bases from J; bases unmatched to any gene: 12.

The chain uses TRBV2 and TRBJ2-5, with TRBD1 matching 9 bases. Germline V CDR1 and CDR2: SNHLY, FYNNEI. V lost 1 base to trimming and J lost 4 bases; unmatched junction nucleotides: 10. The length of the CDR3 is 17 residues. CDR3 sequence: CASSEVRDRDLLETQYF. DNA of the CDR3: TGTGCCAGCAGTGAAGTCCGGGACAGGGATCTCTTAGAGACCCAGTACTTC.

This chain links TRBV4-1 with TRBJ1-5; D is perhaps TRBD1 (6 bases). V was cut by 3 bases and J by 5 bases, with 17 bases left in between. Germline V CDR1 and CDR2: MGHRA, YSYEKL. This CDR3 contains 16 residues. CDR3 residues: CASSHHRTPGDQPQHF. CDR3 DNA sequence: TGCGCCAGCAGCCACCACCGGACGCCAGGGGATCAGCCCCAGCATTTT.

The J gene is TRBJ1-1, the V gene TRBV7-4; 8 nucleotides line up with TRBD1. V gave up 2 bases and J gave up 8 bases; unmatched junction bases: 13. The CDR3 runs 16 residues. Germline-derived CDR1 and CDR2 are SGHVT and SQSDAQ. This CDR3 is CASSLPRTGPDEEAFF. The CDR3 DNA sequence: TGTGCCAGCAGCTTACCTCGGACAGGGCCAGACGAGGAAGCTTTCTTT.

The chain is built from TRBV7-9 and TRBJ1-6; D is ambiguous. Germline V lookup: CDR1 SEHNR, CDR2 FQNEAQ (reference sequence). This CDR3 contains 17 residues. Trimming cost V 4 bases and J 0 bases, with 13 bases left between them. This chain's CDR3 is CASSYTLTSSYNSPLHF. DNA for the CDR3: TGTGCCAGCAGCTATACCCTCACGAGCTCCTATAATTCACCCCTCCACTTT.